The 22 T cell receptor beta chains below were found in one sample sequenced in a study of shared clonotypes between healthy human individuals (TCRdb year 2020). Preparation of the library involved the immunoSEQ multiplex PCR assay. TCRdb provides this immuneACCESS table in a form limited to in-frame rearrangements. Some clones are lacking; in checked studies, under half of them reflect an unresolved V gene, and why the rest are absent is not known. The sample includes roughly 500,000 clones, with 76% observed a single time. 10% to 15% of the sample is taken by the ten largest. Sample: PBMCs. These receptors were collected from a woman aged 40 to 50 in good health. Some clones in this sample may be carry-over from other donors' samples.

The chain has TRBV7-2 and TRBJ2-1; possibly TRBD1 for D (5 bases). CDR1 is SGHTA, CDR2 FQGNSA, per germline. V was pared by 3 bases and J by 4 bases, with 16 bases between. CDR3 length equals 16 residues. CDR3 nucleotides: TGTGCCAGCAGCTTGGGGCCCCCTGTAGGGTACAATGAGCAGTTCTTC. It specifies CASSLGPPVGYNEQFF.

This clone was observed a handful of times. The CDR3 loop reads CASSYSETGIGELFF. Here the CDR3 DNA reads TGTGCCAGCAGTTACTCGGAGACAGGGATCGGGGAGCTGTTTTTT. The chain employs TRBV6-5 and TRBJ2-2, with TRBD1 matching over 7 bases. The junction had 5 bases not matched to a gene; V was cut back by 0 bases and J by 7 bases. Germline V gene lookup returns CDR1 MNHEY and CDR2 SVGAGI. CDR3 length equals 15 residues.

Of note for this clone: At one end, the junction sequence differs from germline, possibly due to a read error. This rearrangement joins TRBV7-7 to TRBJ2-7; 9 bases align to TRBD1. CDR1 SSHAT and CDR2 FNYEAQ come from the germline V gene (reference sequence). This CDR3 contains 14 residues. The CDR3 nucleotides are TGTGCTAGCAGCCCCGGACAGGGGTTCTACGAGCAGTACTTC. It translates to CASSPGQGFYEQYF.

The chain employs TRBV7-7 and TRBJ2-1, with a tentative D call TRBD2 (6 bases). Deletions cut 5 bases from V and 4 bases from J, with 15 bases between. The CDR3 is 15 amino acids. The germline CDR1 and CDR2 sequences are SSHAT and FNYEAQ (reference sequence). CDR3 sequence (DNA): TGTGCCAGCAGCAAGCGGGTGGGGAGTTACAATGAGCAGTTCTTC. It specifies CASSKRVGSYNEQFF.

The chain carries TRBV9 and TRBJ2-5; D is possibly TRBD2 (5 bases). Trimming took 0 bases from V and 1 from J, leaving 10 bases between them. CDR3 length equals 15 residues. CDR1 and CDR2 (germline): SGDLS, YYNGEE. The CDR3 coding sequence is TGTGCCAGCAGCGTAGCCCCGGGAACCCAAGAGACCCAGTACTTC. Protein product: CASSVAPGTQETQYF.

Here the CDR3 DNA reads TGTGCCAGCAGCACGACAGGGGGCAGTGAAGCTTTCTTT. Amino acids: CASSTTGGSEAFF. V gene TRBV7-9 combines with J gene TRBJ1-1; TRBD1 matches at 10 bases. This CDR3 is 13 amino acids long. CDR1 SEHNR and CDR2 FQNEAQ come from the germline V gene (reference sequence). V was pared by 5 bases and J by 7 bases, with 4 bases of the junction left unmatched.

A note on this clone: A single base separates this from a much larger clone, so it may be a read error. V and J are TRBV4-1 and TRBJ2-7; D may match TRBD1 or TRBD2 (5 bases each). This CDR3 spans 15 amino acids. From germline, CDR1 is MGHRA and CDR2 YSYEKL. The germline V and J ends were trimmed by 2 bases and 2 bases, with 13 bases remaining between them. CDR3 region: CASSQQGARPYEQYF. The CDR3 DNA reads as TGCGCCAGCAGCCAACAGGGAGCTCGCCCCTACGAGCAGTACTTC.

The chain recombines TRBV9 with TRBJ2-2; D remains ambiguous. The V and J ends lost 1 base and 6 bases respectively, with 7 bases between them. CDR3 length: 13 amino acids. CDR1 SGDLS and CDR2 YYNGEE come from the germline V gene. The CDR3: CASSVLYSGELFF. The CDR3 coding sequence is TGTGCCAGCAGCGTATTGTACTCCGGGGAGCTGTTTTTT.

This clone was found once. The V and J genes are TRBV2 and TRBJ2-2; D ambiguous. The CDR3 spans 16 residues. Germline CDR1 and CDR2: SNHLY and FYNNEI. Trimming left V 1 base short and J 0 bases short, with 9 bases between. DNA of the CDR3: TGTGCCAGCAGTGAAGTGGCGCCCGCGAACACCGGGGAGCTGTTTTTT. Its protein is CASSEVAPANTGELFF.

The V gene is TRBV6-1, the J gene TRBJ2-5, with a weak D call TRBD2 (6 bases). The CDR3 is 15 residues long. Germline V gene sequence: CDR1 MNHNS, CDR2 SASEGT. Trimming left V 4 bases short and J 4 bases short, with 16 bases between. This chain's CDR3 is CASSGSFEGGETQYF. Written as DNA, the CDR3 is TGTGCCAGCAGTGGGTCTTTCGAGGGAGGAGAGACCCAGTACTTC.

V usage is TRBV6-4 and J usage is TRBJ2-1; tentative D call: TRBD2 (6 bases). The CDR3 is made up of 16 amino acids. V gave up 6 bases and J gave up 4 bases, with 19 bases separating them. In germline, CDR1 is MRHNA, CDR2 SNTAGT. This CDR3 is CASSPIAGGGYNEQFF. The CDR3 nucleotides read TGTGCCAGCAGCCCCATCGCGGGTGGGGGGTACAATGAGCAGTTCTTC.

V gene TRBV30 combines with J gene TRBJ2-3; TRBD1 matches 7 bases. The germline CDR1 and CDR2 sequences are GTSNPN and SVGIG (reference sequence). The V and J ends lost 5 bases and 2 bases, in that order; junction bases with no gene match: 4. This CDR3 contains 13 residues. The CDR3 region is CAWGTGVTDTQYF. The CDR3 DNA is TGTGCCTGGGGCACAGGGGTCACAGATACGCAGTATTTT.

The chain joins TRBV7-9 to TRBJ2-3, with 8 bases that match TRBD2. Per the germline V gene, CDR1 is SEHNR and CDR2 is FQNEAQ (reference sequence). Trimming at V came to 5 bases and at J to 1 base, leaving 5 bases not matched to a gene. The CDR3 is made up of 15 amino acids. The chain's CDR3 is CASSLLGGGTDTQYF. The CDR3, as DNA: TGTGCCAGCAGCCTCCTCGGGGGGGGCACAGATACGCAGTATTTT. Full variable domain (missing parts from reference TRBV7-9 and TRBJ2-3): DTGVSQNPRHKITKRGQNVTFRCDPISEHNRLYWYRQTLGQGPEFLTYFQNEAQLEKSRLLSDRFSAERPKGSFSTLEIQRTEQGDSAMYLCASSLLGGGTDTQYFGPGTRLTVL.

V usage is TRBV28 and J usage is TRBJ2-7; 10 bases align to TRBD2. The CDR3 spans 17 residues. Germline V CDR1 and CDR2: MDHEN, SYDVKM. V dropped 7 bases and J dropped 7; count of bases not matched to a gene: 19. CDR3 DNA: TGTGCCAGCAAGCGTATAGGCAACGGGGGAGCGGGAGGGGAGCAGTACTTC. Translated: CASKRIGNGGAGGEQYF.

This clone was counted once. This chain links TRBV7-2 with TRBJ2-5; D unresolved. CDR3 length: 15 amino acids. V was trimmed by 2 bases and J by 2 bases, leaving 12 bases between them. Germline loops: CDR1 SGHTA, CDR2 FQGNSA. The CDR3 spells CASSLYNAVQETQYF. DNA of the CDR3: TGTGCCAGCAGCTTATACAATGCGGTACAAGAGACCCAGTACTTC.

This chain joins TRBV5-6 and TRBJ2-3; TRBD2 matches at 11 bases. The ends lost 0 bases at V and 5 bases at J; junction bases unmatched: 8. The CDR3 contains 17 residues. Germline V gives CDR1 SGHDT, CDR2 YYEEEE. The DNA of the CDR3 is TGTGCCAGCAGCTTGGGTTTGACTAGCGGGATCTTAGATACGCAGTATTTT. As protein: CASSLGLTSGILDTQYF.

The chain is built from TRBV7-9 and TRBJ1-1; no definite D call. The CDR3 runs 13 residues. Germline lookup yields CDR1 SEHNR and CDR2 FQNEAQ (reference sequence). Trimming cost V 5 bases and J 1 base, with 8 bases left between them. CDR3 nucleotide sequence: TGTGCCAGCAGCCCCCCCTCGAACACTGAAGCTTTCTTT. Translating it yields CASSPPSNTEAFF.

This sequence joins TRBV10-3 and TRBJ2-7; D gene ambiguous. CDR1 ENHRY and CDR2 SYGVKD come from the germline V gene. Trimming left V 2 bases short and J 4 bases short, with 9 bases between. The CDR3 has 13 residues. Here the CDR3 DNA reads TGTGCCATCAGTGAGGGGTTGGGGTACGAGCAGTACTTC. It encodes CAISEGLGYEQYF.

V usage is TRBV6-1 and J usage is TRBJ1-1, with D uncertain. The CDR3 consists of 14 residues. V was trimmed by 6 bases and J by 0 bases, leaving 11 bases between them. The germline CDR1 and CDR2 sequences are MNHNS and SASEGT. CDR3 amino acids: CASSFGLMNTEAFF. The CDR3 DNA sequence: TGTGCCAGCAGCTTTGGTTTAATGAACACTGAAGCTTTCTTT.

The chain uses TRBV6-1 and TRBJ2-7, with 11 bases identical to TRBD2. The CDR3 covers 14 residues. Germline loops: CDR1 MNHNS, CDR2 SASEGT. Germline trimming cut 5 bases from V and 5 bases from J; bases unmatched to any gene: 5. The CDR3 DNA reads TGTGCCAGCAGTTCTAGCGGGAGGTTCAACGAGCAGTACTTC. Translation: CASSSSGRFNEQYF.

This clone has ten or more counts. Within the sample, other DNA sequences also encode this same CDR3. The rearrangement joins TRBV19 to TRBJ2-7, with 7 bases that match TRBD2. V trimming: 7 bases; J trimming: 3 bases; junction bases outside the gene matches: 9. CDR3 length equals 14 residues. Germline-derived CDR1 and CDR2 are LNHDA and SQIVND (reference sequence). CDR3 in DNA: TGTGCCAGTACTTCGCCGGGACTAATCTACGAGCAGTACTTC. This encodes CASTSPGLIYEQYF.

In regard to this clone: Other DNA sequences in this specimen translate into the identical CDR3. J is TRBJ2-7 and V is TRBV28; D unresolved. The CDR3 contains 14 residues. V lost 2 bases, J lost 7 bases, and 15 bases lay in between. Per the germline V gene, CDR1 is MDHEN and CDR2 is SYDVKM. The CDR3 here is CASSLGGALGEQYF. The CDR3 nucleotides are TGTGCCAGCAGTTTAGGCGGAGCTTTGGGGGAGCAGTACTTC.